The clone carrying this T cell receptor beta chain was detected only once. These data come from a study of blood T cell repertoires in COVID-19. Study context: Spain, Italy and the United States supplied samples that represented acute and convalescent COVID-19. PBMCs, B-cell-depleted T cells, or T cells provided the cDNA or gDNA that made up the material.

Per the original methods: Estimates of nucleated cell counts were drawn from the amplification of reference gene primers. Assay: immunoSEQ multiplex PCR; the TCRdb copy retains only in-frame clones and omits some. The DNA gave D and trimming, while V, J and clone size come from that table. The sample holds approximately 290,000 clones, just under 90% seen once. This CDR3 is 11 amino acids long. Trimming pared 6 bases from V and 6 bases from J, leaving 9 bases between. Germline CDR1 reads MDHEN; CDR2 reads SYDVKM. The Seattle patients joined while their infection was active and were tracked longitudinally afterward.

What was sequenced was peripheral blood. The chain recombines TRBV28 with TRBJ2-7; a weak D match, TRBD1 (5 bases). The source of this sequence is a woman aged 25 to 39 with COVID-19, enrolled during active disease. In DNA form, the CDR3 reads TGTGCCAGCAGGGCAGGGTTCGAGCAGTACTTC. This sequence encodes CASRAGFEQYF.